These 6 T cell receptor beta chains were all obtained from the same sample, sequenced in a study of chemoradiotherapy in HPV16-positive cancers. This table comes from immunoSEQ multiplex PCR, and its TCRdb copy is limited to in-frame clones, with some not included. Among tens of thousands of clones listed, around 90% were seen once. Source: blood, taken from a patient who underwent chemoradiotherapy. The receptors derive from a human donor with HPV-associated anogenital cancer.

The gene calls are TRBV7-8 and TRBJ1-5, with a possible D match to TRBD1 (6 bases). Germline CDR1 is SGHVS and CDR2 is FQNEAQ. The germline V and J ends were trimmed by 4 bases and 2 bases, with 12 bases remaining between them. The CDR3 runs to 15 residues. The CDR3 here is CASSSMTGGNQPQHF. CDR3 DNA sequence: TGTGCCAGCAGCTCCATGACAGGTGGCAATCAGCCCCAGCATTTT. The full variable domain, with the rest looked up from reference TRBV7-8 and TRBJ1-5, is GAGVSQSPRYKVAKRGQDVALRCDPISGHVSLFWYQQALGQGPEFLTYFQNEAQLDKSGLPSDRFFAERPEGSVSTLKIQRTQQEDSAVYLCASSSMTGGNQPQHFGDGTRLSIL.

The CDR3 loop reads CASSEGQAFSYGYTF. The CDR3 DNA is TGTGCCAGCAGCGAGGGACAGGCGTTTTCCTATGGCTACACCTTC. The chain employs TRBV7-9 and TRBJ1-2, with TRBD1 identical over 8 bases. Trimming at V came to 5 bases and at J to 4 bases, leaving 9 bases not matched to a gene. CDR3 length: 15 residues. The germline gives CDR1 SEHNR, CDR2 FQNEAQ (reference sequence).

The CDR3 DNA reads as TGTGCCAGCAGTCGTCGGACAGGGATGAGCAATCAGCCCCAGCATTTT. Its protein is CASSRRTGMSNQPQHF. The chain has TRBV27 and TRBJ1-5; 8 bases agree with TRBD1. J gave up 1 base and V 5 bases, and 7 bases lay outside the gene matches. CDR3 length: 16 residues. The V gene's germline CDR1 is MNHEY and CDR2 SMNVEV (reference sequence).

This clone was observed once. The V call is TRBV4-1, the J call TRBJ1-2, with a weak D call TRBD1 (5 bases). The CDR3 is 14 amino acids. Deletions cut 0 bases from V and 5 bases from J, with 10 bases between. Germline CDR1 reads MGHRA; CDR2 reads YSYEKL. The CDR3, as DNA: TGCGCCAGCAGCCAAGATACAGGCCCTTATGGCTACACCTTC. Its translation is CASSQDTGPYGYTF.

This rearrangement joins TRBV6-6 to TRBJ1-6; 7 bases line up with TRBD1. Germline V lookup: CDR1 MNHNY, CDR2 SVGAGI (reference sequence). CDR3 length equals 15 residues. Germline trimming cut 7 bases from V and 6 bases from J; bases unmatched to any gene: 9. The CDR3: CASNAPGQTNSPLHF. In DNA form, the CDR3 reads TGTGCCAGCAATGCACCGGGACAGACTAATTCACCCCTCCACTTT.

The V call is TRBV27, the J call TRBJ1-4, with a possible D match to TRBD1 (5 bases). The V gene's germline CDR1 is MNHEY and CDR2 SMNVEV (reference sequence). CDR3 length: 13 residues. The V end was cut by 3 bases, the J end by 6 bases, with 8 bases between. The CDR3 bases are TGTGCCAGCAGTTTCGAGGGGTATGAAAAACTGTTTTTT. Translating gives CASSFEGYEKLFF.